The 26 T cell receptor beta chains listed next were all sequenced from one sample in a study of regulatory T cells in long-lasting Graves disease listed by TCRdb under 2021. The library was made by multiplex PCR. The sequencing machine was an Illumina HiSeq 4000. TCR beta libraries were built with iRepertoire HTBI primers and Arm-PCR amplification of CDR3 regions. The public sequencing data were trimmed at Q25 with fastp and processed into clonotypes with MiXCR by TCRdb, which kept only in-frame beta chains. For every CDR3 protein sequence, its rows merge into one entry that carries the most common genes and DNA. Across this sample there are about 470,000 distinct CDR3 sequences, with roughly 21% seen only once. Of the sample, around 7% falls within the top ten clones. The time point label on this specimen signifies: persistent/refractory GD, antithyroid drugs over 5 years with positive TRAb. For both TCR sequencing and RNA sequencing, RNA was extracted from PBMCs using TRIzol.

The source was peripheral blood mononuclear cells (PBMCs), collected when the disease was refractory, from a patient treated with antithyroid drugs. These TCRs come from a female donor with Graves disease.

This clonotype was found many times. The CDR3 region is CASSLDRGTDTQYF. The CDR3 nucleotides read TGTGCCAGCAGTCTGGACAGGGGGACAGATACGCAGTATTTT. V is TRBV28 and J is TRBJ2-3; 10 bases fit TRBD1. Trimming cost V 5 bases and J 3 bases; bases outside gene matches: 2. CDR3 length equals 14 residues. Per germline, CDR1 MDHEN and CDR2 SYDVKM.

This clonotype was observed many times. The V call is TRBV19, the J call TRBJ1-1; D perhaps matches TRBD1 (5 bases). Germline V gene data show CDR1 as LNHDA and CDR2 as SQIVND (reference sequence). The CDR3 length is 15 residues. V lost 1 base and J lost 4, with 13 bases in between. Here the CDR3 DNA reads TGTGCCAGTAGTATAGCGAACGGGGGGATCACTGAAGCTTTCTTT. Translated: CASSIANGGITEAFF.

Ten or more counts support this clonotype. This chain joins TRBV11-2 and TRBJ1-1; TRBD1 matches 9 bases. The CDR3 runs to 13 residues. V lost 4 bases, J lost 4 bases, and 1 base stayed unmatched. Germline CDR1 and CDR2: SGHAT and FQNNGV. The CDR3, as DNA: TGTGCCAGCAGCTCACAGGGGGCCACTGAAGCTTTCTTT. As protein: CASSSQGATEAFF. The complete variable domain, with remaining parts taken from reference TRBV11-2 and TRBJ1-1, reads EAGVAQSPRYKIIEKRQSVAFWCNPISGHATLYWYQQILGQGPKLLIQFQNNGVVDDSQLPKDRFSAERLKGVDSTLKIQPAKLEDSAVYLCASSSQGATEAFFGQGTRLTVV.

In its sample, this clonotype was seen many times. Given a much more abundant clone one base away, this may be a read error. The rearrangement links TRBV3-1 to TRBJ2-7; D remains unclear. The CDR3 extends over 11 amino acids. Germline loops: CDR1 LGHDT, CDR2 YNNKEL (reference sequence). V was cut by 1 base and J by 8 bases, with 6 bases left in between. This CDR3 reads CASSQGYQQYF. CDR3 nucleotides: TGTGCCAGCAGCCAAGGGTACCAGCAGTACTTC.

This clonotype was observed at least ten times. J is TRBJ1-6 and V is TRBV3-1; 9 nucleotides align to TRBD1. Per germline, CDR1 LGHDT and CDR2 YNNKEL (reference sequence). This CDR3 region has 15 residues. The ends lost 4 bases at V and 8 bases at J; junction bases unmatched: 6. The CDR3 DNA sequence: TGTGCCAGCAGCCTTGGGACAGGGCGGGATTCACCCCTCCACTTT. Protein: CASSLGTGRDSPLHF.

The V call is TRBV6-2 or TRBV6-3, the J call TRBJ1-3, with 8 bases matching TRBD1. The CDR3 sequence is 18 residues long. V was clipped by 2 bases and J by 2 bases; unmatched bases: 11. In germline, CDR1 is MNHEY, CDR2 SVGEGT. CDR3 nucleotide sequence: TGTGCCAGCAGTTACCTCCGGGTCGACAGGGGAGCTGGAAACACCATATATTTT. Encoded protein: CASSYLRVDRGAGNTIYF.

The rearrangement joins TRBV12-5 to TRBJ2-3, with D possibly called TRBD1 or TRBD2 (5 bases each). Trimming shortened V by 5 bases and J by 5 bases, and 14 bases separated the two germline ends. The CDR3 extends over 14 amino acids. Germline CDR1 reads LGHNT; CDR2 reads FRNRAP. DNA of the CDR3: TGTGCTAGTGGTCTCGGGACGGAACTAGATACGCAGTATTTT. This codes for CASGLGTELDTQYF.

This clonotype was recorded many times. The rearrangement joins TRBV28 to TRBJ2-7; D gene ambiguous. Germline CDR1 and CDR2: MDHEN and SYDVKM. This CDR3 region has 14 residues. V lost 6 bases to trimming and J lost 2 bases, with 14 bases between them. The DNA for the CDR3 is TGTGCCAGCAGGAGCGTCGGGCAGGCCTACGAGCAGTACTTC. Translated: CASRSVGQAYEQYF. Drawing the rest from reference TRBV28 and TRBJ2-7, the complete variable domain is DVKVTQSSRYLVKRTGEKVFLECVQDMDHENMFWYRQDPGLGLRLIYFSYDVKMKEKGDIPEGYSVSREKKERFSLILESASTNQTSMYLCASRSVGQAYEQYFGPGTRLTVT.

This clonotype has a handful of counts. This rearrangement joins TRBV14 to TRBJ2-6, with 8 bases lining up with TRBD1. This CDR3 spans 18 amino acids. Losses at the gene ends were 4 bases for V and 0 bases for J; bases not matched to a gene: 8. Germline CDR1 is SGHDN and CDR2 is FVKESK. For the CDR3, the DNA is TGTGCCAGCAGCCCGCGAGGGACAGGACTCTCTGGGGCCAACGTCCTGACTTTC. Its translation is CASSPRGTGLSGANVLTF.

V and J are TRBV4-2 and TRBJ1-1; D remains unclear. The CDR3 length is 14 residues. Trimming cost V 3 bases and J 2 bases, with 10 bases left between them. Looked up from germline, CDR1 is LGHNA and CDR2 is YNFKEQ. The CDR3 protein is CASSHWSKNTEAFF. DNA for the CDR3: TGTGCCAGCAGCCACTGGAGCAAAAACACTGAAGCTTTCTTT.

The chain is built from TRBV7-9 and TRBJ2-7; the D gene is possibly TRBD2 (6 bases). This CDR3 region has 15 residues. V was shortened by 2 bases and J by 1 base, with 12 bases between the two germline ends. Germline lookup yields CDR1 SEHNR and CDR2 FQNEAQ (reference sequence). DNA for the CDR3: TGTGCCAGCAGCTTAAGTGGACGGGAGTCCTACGAGCAGTACTTC. It specifies CASSLSGRESYEQYF.

This clonotype was recorded at least ten times. Germline and junction disagree at one end, which may indicate a read error. This chain joins TRBV12-3 or TRBV12-4 and TRBJ1-1, with D possibly TRBD1 on 5 matching bases. This CDR3 region has 12 residues. CDR3 amino acids: CVTGGINTEAFF. CDR3 sequence (DNA): TGCGTAACGGGGGGGATAAACACTGAAGCTTTCTTT.

This clonotype appeared many times. The chain recombines TRBV28 with TRBJ2-5; no clear D. Trimming pared 3 bases from V and 5 bases from J, leaving 13 bases between. The germline gives CDR1 MDHEN, CDR2 SYDVKM. CDR3 length equals 14 residues. The CDR3 DNA follows: TGTGCCAGCAGTTTTGGGAAAATCGGGGAGACCCAGTACTTC. It translates to CASSFGKIGETQYF. The complete variable domain, with remaining parts taken from reference TRBV28 and TRBJ2-5, reads DVKVTQSSRYLVKRTGEKVFLECVQDMDHENMFWYRQDPGLGLRLIYFSYDVKMKEKGDIPEGYSVSREKKERFSLILESASTNQTSMYLCASSFGKIGETQYFGPGTRLLVL.

The sample holds many counts of this clonotype. This chain uses TRBV29-1 with TRBJ1-5; D is ambiguous. The CDR3 sequence is 11 residues long. Per germline, CDR1 SQVTM and CDR2 ANQGSEA. Trimming cost V 4 bases and J 2 bases, with 3 bases left between them. The CDR3 loop is CSVGGNQPQHF. DNA for the CDR3: TGCAGCGTTGGTGGCAATCAGCCCCAGCATTTT. The whole variable domain, remainder taken from reference TRBV29-1 and TRBJ1-5, is SAVISQKPSRDICQRGTSLTIQCQVDSQVTMMFWYRQQPGQSLTLIATANQGSEATYESGFVIDKFPISRPNLTFSTLTVSNMSPEDSSIYLCSVGGNQPQHFGDGTRLSIL.

This clonotype came up many times. The chain links TRBV2 to TRBJ2-5, with unresolved D. The CDR3 sequence is 13 residues long. Trimming pared 4 bases from V and 4 bases from J, leaving 10 bases between. Germline lookup yields CDR1 SNHLY and CDR2 FYNNEI. The DNA of the CDR3 is TGTGCCAGCAGTGGTGAGAGCCCAGAGACCCAGTACTTC. Its translation is CASSGESPETQYF.

On this clonotype itself: A much larger clone sits a single nucleotide away, making a read error possible. The chain couples TRBV28 to TRBJ2-5, with D possibly matching TRBD2 (6 bases). The germline V gene encodes CDR1 MDHEN and CDR2 SYDVKM. This CDR3 spans 14 amino acids. CDR3 sequence (DNA): TGTGCCGGCAGCCCCTCGGGGAGGAAAGAGACCCAGTACTTC. Its protein product is CAGSPSGRKETQYF. The variable domain in full, with the rest retrieved from reference TRBV28 and TRBJ2-5, is DVKVTQSSRYLVKRTGEKVFLECVQDMDHENMFWYRQDPGLGLRLIYFSYDVKMKEKGDIPEGYSVSREKKERFSLILESASTNQTSMYLCAGSPSGRKETQYFGPGTRLLVL.

This clonotype was observed many times. This chain connects TRBV27 to TRBJ2-7; TRBD2 agrees at 7 bases. The J segment lost 4 bases and the V segment lost 1 base, leaving 7 bases of the junction unmatched. The CDR3 is 15 residues long. Germline CDR1 and CDR2: MNHEY and SMNVEV (reference sequence). The DNA of the CDR3 is TGTGCCAGCAGTTTATACGGGACTACTATTTACGAGCAGTACTTC. Translation gives CASSLYGTTIYEQYF.

This clonotype occurred many times. The V and J genes are TRBV2 and TRBJ2-5, with a weak D call TRBD1 (5 bases). The length of the CDR3 is 14 residues. Trimming took 4 bases from V and 5 from J, leaving 14 bases between them. Germline V lookup: CDR1 SNHLY, CDR2 FYNNEI. The DNA of the CDR3 is TGTGCCAGCAGTGTGCAGGGAACGCGCGAGACCCAGTACTTC. This gives the protein CASSVQGTRETQYF.

This clonotype was counted a few times. This rearrangement joins TRBV13 to TRBJ1-2; TRBD1 might be the D (5 bases). CDR3 size: 17 residues. The germline V and J ends were trimmed by 0 bases and 5 bases, with 19 bases remaining between them. CDR1 PRHDT and CDR2 FYEKMQ come from the germline V gene (reference sequence). The CDR3 region is CASSLGAGLGIKYGYTF. The CDR3 region has the DNA TGTGCCAGCAGCTTAGGGGCAGGGCTGGGGATAAAGTATGGCTACACCTTC.

The chain couples TRBV10-3 to TRBJ1-1; tentative D call: TRBD1 (5 bases). Trimming stripped 2 bases from V and 13 bases from J, with 17 bases between. The CDR3 has 13 amino acids. Germline lookup yields CDR1 ENHRY and CDR2 SYGVKD. The CDR3 nucleotides read TGTGCCATCAGTGAGGTTGGGGGACTGTTAGTTTTCTTT. Translated: CAISEVGGLLVFF.

J is TRBJ1-5 and V is TRBV4-1; TRBD1 matches 9 bases. J gave up 5 bases and V 5 bases, and 7 bases lay outside the gene matches. There are 15 residues in the CDR3. Germline V CDR1 and CDR2: MGHRA, YSYEKL. The CDR3, as DNA: TGCGCCAGCAGCATAATGACAGGGGGTGATCAGCCCCAGCATTTT. The encoded protein is CASSIMTGGDQPQHF.

The DNA for the CDR3 is TGTGCCAGTAGTGAAGGGGTATGGACTGAAGCTTTCTTT. Its protein is CASSEGVWTEAFF. The rearrangement uses TRBV19 and TRBJ1-1, with a weak D call TRBD1 (5 bases). V dropped 5 bases and J dropped 5 bases, with 12 bases sitting between them. Germline CDR1 LNHDA, CDR2 SQIVND (reference sequence). This CDR3 is 13 amino acids long. The full variable domain, rest sourced from reference TRBV19 and TRBJ1-1, is DGGITQSPKYLFRKEGQNVTLSCEQNLNHDAMYWYRQDPGQGLRLIYYSQIVNDFQKGDIAEGYSVSREKKESFPLTVTSAQKNPTAFYLCASSEGVWTEAFFGQGTRLTVV.

The CDR3 coding sequence is TGTGCCAGTAGTGAGTCTAGCACACGGGAGGAGACCCAGTACTTC. Residues: CASSESSTREETQYF. This chain uses TRBV19 with TRBJ2-5; D perhaps matches TRBD2 (6 bases). Trimming removed 5 bases at V and 5 bases at J, with 18 bases between. CDR3 length: 15 amino acids. CDR1 and CDR2 from the germline V gene are LNHDA and SQIVND (reference sequence).

The chain has TRBV19 and TRBJ1-5; TRBD1 is a possible D gene (6 bases). V was cut by 5 bases and J by 4 bases, with 15 bases left in between. The CDR3 sequence is 15 residues long. CDR1 and CDR2 (germline): LNHDA, SQIVND (reference sequence). CDR3 nucleotide sequence: TGTGCCAGTAGTCGACGGTCAGGGGAGAATCAGCCCCAGCATTTT. Protein sequence: CASSRRSGENQPQHF. The full variable domain, in which reference TRBV19 and TRBJ1-5 provide the parts outside the CDR3, is DGGITQSPKYLFRKEGQNVTLSCEQNLNHDAMYWYRQDPGQGLRLIYYSQIVNDFQKGDIAEGYSVSREKKESFPLTVTSAQKNPTAFYLCASSRRSGENQPQHFGDGTRLSIL.

Many counts were recorded for this clonotype. The chain has TRBV10-3 and TRBJ2-7; D unresolved. This CDR3 has 12 residues. The V and J ends lost 7 bases and 2 bases respectively, with 9 bases between them. The germline gives CDR1 ENHRY, CDR2 SYGVKD. CDR3 region: CAIKTATYEQYF. The CDR3 bases are TGTGCCATCAAGACTGCTACCTACGAGCAGTACTTC.

This sequence joins TRBV6-1 and TRBJ2-2; 7 bases are a match to TRBD1. This CDR3 has 17 amino acids. Germline loops: CDR1 MNHNS, CDR2 SASEGT. V lost 5 bases to trimming and J lost 6 bases; unmatched junction nucleotides: 15. Here the CDR3 DNA reads TGTGCCAGCAGTAGACGATCGACAGGGTTCTCGGCCGGGGAGCTGTTTTTT. It translates to CASSRRSTGFSAGELFF.